This section outlines one T cell receptor beta chain sequence together with its context. The antigen is not known. This sample was included in a study of identifying expanded T cells in peripheral blood. Findings and caveats of the study: Differentially abundant clones: 0.95 to 1.5 between replicates, about 15 at around 15 days, over 18 at four. Clone count variance between roughly 2-week samples rose with total template count.

The table came from immunoSEQ multiplex PCR; TCRdb's copy has only in-frame clones and leaves some out. The data hold over 80,000 clones, with around 87% observed a single time. Collection occurred without any documented infections or immune events in donors. Germline lookup yields CDR1 ENHRY and CDR2 SYGVKD. V was clipped by 7 bases and J by 3 bases, with 11 bases between them. The CDR3 totals 13 residues. The sample comprised blood. This clonotype originated in a person between 18 and 75 years old in good health. The chain carries TRBV10-3 and TRBJ2-3; possibly TRBD1 or TRBD2 for D (6 bases each). For the CDR3, the DNA is TGTGCCATCAAGCCGGGGGCGACAGATACGCAGTATTTT. Translating it yields CAIKPGATDTQYF.